This is a list of T cell receptor beta chains from one sample in a study of blood T cell repertoires in COVID-19. Clones were read by immunoSEQ multiplex PCR, and TCRdb kept only the in-frame ones, dropping some. This table holds about half a million clones, 75% to 90% found once. The specimen sequenced was PBMCs or T cells enriched from blood (not recorded which). These receptors were taken from a woman between 55 and 75 years old who had recovered from COVID-19. CDR3s include the opening cysteine and the closing phenylalanine or tryptophan. Each record gives: J gene, D gene, V gene, clone size, CDR3 protein, CDR3 DNA. D genes are given only for firm matches. Part of the rows lack a size; the others show once, few, many or a class for expanded clones.

TRBJ1-6,NA,TRBV2,NA,CASSETQISPLHF,TGTGCCAGCAGTGAAACCCAGATCTCACCCCTCCACTTT
TRBJ1-5,TRBD1,TRBV5-3,NA,CARREGANQPQHF,TGTGCCAGAAGGGAGGGGGCCAATCAGCCCCAGCATTTT
TRBJ1-4,NA,TRBV9,NA,CASSVTTGPGEKLFF,TGTGCCAGCAGCGTGACGACAGGCCCTGGAGAAAAACTGTTTTTT
TRBJ1-3,TRBD1,TRBV7-9,once,CASSSRQGVAGNTIYF,TGTGCCAGCAGCAGTCGACAGGGGGTGGCCGGAAACACCATATATTTT
TRBJ2-1,TRBD2,TRBV7-6,NA,CASSSLAGPRFEQFF,TGTGCCAGCAGTTCTCTAGCGGGGCCCCGTTTTGAGCAGTTCTTC
TRBJ1-5,NA,TRBV6-5,once,CASSYSVVSSNQPQHF,TGTGCCAGCAGTTACTCGGTCGTCAGTAGCAATCAGCCCCAGCATTTT
TRBJ1-2,TRBD1,TRBV9,NA,CASSARDRAGYTF,TGTGCCAGCAGCGCACGGGACAGGGCTGGCTACACCTTC
TRBJ1-1,NA,TRBV30,few,CAWSRAPKGEAFF,TGTGCCTGGAGTAGAGCACCCAAGGGGGAGGCTTTCTTT
TRBJ2-3,NA,TRBV15,NA,CATSRGGDSRTDTQYF,TGTGCCACCAGCAGAGGAGGGGACTCCCGCACAGATACGCAGTATTTT
TRBJ1-2,TRBD1,TRBV7-9,NA,CASSLWGTDSNYGYTF,TGTGCCAGCAGCTTATGGGGGACAGACTCTAACTATGGCTACACCTTC
TRBJ1-4,TRBD1,TRBV2,NA,CASSSPGTGNEKLFF,TGTGCCAGCAGTTCCCCCGGGACAGGAAATGAAAAACTGTTTTTT
TRBJ2-1,TRBD2,TRBV5-1,NA,CASSLPSGLAGEQFF,TGCGCCAGCAGCTTACCCAGCGGACTAGCGGGTGAGCAGTTCTTC
TRBJ2-2,NA,TRBV19,few,CASTPRPTGYTGELFF,TGTGCCAGTACCCCAAGGCCGACAGGCTACACCGGGGAGCTGTTTTTT
TRBJ2-7,NA,TRBV2,NA,CASRDSGIYEQYF,TGTGCCAGCAGGGACAGTGGAATCTACGAGCAGTACTTC
TRBJ1-5,TRBD1,TRBV6-5,NA,CASRRQGVGNQPQHF,TGTGCCAGCAGACGTCAGGGGGTAGGCAATCAGCCCCAGCATTTT
TRBJ2-2,NA,TRBV20-1,NA,CSARDRMTNTGELFF,TGCAGTGCTCGTGACAGGATGACGAACACCGGGGAGCTGTTTTTT
TRBJ1-3,NA,TRBV5-1,NA,CASSLDGRFGNTIYF,TGCGCCAGCAGCTTGGACGGCAGGTTCGGAAACACCATATATTTT
TRBJ1-6,TRBD1,TRBV2,few,CASSGQGMPGSPLHF,TGTGCCAGCAGCGGACAGGGGATGCCTGGATCACCCCTCCACTTT
TRBJ1-5,TRBD1,TRBV28,NA,CASSLEQGNQPQHF,TGTGCCAGCAGTTTAGAACAGGGGAATCAGCCCCAGCATTTT
TRBJ1-2,TRBD1,TRBV28,NA,CASSPTGGNGYTF,TGTGCCAGCAGTCCGACAGGGGGTAATGGCTACACCTTC
TRBJ1-6,TRBD1,TRBV2,few,CASRADRVGSPLHF,TGTGCCAGCAGGGCAGACAGGGTAGGCTCACCCCTCCACTTT
TRBJ1-4,NA,TRBV7-2,few,CASSLTGATEKLFF,TGTGCCAGCAGCTTAACAGGCGCTACTGAAAAACTGTTTTTT
TRBJ2-1,TRBD2,TRBV29-1,few,CSVGSSGGTEQFF,TGCAGCGTTGGTAGTAGCGGGGGGACTGAGCAGTTCTTC
TRBJ1-5,NA,TRBV6-5,NA,CASGRGQDQPQHF,TGTGCCAGTGGCAGGGGACAAGATCAGCCCCAGCATTTT
TRBJ1-4,TRBD1,TRBV5-4,NA,CASSLQGANEKLFF,TGTGCCAGCAGCTTACAGGGGGCAAATGAAAAACTGTTTTTT
TRBJ1-5,TRBD1,TRBV19,NA,CASSTGTGEGNSNQPQHF,TGTGCCAGTAGCACCGGGACAGGCGAGGGGAATAGCAATCAGCCCCAGCATTTT
TRBJ1-3,TRBD1,TRBV6-5,few,CASSPTGGNSNTIYF,TGTGCCAGCAGTCCTACAGGGGGGAATTCAAACACCATATATTTT
TRBJ1-5,NA,TRBV19,NA,CASKEVHSNQPQHF,TGTGCCAGTAAAGAGGTGCATAGCAATCAGCCCCAGCATTTT
TRBJ2-2,NA,TRBV24-1,few,CATSDLGATGELFF,TGTGCCACCAGTGATTTGGGGGCGACCGGGGAGCTGTTTTTT
TRBJ2-2,NA,TRBV27,NA,CASSFRGHTGELFF,TGTGCCAGCAGTTTCAGGGGACATACGGGGGAGCTGTTTTTT
TRBJ2-7,TRBD2,TRBV3-1/TRBV3-2,once,CASSQGLAGARSSYEQYF,TGTGCCAGCAGCCAGGGACTAGCGGGGGCTAGGAGCTCCTACGAGCAGTACTTC
TRBJ1-4,TRBD1,TRBV19,NA,CASSADRVPNEKLFF,TGTGCCAGTAGTGCGGACAGGGTGCCTAATGAAAAACTGTTTTTT
TRBJ1-2,TRBD1,TRBV29-1,NA,CSVATGGLDGYTF,TGCAGCGTTGCAACAGGGGGCTTAGATGGCTACACCTTC
TRBJ2-1,TRBD2,TRBV13,NA,CASSALAGAYNEQFF,TGTGCCAGCAGCGCATTAGCGGGGGCCTACAATGAGCAGTTCTTC
TRBJ2-2,TRBD1,TRBV5-1,NA,CASSLVTGGRTGELFF,TGCGCCAGCAGCTTGGTGACAGGGGGCAGGACCGGGGAGCTGTTTTTT
TRBJ1-6,NA,TRBV12-3/TRBV12-4,NA,CASSFDGGSPLHF,TGTGCCAGCAGTTTTGACGGGGGATCACCCCTCCACTTT
TRBJ1-3,NA,TRBV25-1,once,CASSDPGSSGNTIYF,TGTGCCAGCAGTGACCCGGGGTCCTCTGGAAACACCATATATTTT
TRBJ1-1,NA,TRBV3-1/TRBV3-2,NA,CASSQGQNTEAFF,TGTGCCAGCAGCCAGGGACAAAACACTGAAGCTTTCTTT
TRBJ2-1,TRBD2,TRBV3-1/TRBV3-2,few,CASSPTSGGASEQFF,TGTGCCAGCAGCCCGACTAGCGGGGGGGCCAGTGAGCAGTTCTTC
TRBJ1-1,NA,TRBV16,NA,CASSQAGGSTEAFF,TGTGCCAGCAGCCAAGCGGGGGGTAGCACTGAAGCTTTCTTT
TRBJ1-3,NA,TRBV20-1,NA,CSAGLGNTIYF,TGCAGTGCCGGACTTGGAAACACCATATATTTT
TRBJ2-1,TRBD1,TRBV18,NA,CASSTTGDNYNEQFF,TGTGCCAGCTCAACGACAGGGGATAACTACAATGAGCAGTTCTTC
TRBJ1-5,NA,TRBV2,once,CASSFQGSNQPQHF,TGTGCCAGCAGTTTTCAGGGGAGCAATCAGCCCCAGCATTTT
TRBJ1-2,NA,TRBV10-3,NA,CAISRTEGSYGYTF,TGTGCCATCAGTCGGACAGAAGGGTCTTATGGCTACACCTTC
TRBJ2-1,NA,TRBV5-1,NA,CASSFRDTSYNEQFF,TGCGCCAGCAGCTTCCGGGACACATCCTACAATGAGCAGTTCTTC
TRBJ1-5,TRBD1,TRBV27,NA,CASSLSGQGSNQPQHF,TGTGCCAGCAGTTTATCGGGACAGGGTAGCAATCAGCCCCAGCATTTT
TRBJ1-1,NA,TRBV6-5,NA,CASQITGRKNTEAFF,TGTGCCAGCCAAATCACAGGGCGGAAGAACACTGAAGCTTTCTTT
TRBJ1-1,TRBD1,TRBV4-1,NA,CASSHGDRGAEAFF,TGCGCCAGCAGCCATGGAGACAGGGGTGCTGAAGCTTTCTTT
TRBJ2-6,TRBD1,TRBV5-8,NA,CASGDRGSGANVLTF,TGTGCCAGCGGGGACAGGGGATCTGGGGCCAACGTCCTGACTTTC
TRBJ1-2,TRBD1,TRBV27,many,CASSWGTGRGYTF,TGTGCCAGCAGTTGGGGGACAGGGCGAGGCTACACCTTC
TRBJ2-6,NA,TRBV4-1,NA,CASSQGPGINSGANVLTF,TGCGCCAGCAGCCAAGGTCCGGGGATCAACTCTGGGGCCAACGTCCTGACTTTC
TRBJ2-1,TRBD2,TRBV2,NA,CASSDPGGSYNEQFF,TGTGCCAGCAGTGACCCGGGGGGCTCCTACAATGAGCAGTTCTTC
TRBJ1-4,NA,TRBV2,NA,CASSEGPWEIEKLFF,TGTGCCAGCAGTGAGGGGCCCTGGGAAATAGAAAAACTGTTTTTT